Ten or more counts support the clone carrying this T cell receptor (beta chain). Its antigen is unidentified. This record comes from a study of early T cells in non-severe SARS-CoV-2 infection. Study overall: The sequenced material was bulk RNA from unsorted whole blood, and its chains were unpaired. Study results and limitations: Private and CD4 specificities were missed by VDJdb matching, which favored anti-spike CD8 responses.

Molecules of cDNA were individually given unique molecular identifiers that were attached to them. TCRdb recomputed calls from the 5' RACE reads with MiXCR, one row per CDR3 protein. This table holds 26,000 or so distinct CDR3 sequences, about 4% found once. Germline V gene data show CDR1 as SGHDT and CDR2 as YYEEEE. Trimming stripped 4 bases from V and 1 base from J, with 26 bases between. This CDR3 has 19 amino acids. Sequencing was carried out using whole blood. V usage is TRBV5-6 and J usage is TRBJ1-1; tentatively, D is TRBD1 (5 bases). The TCR was taken from an adult who was a healthcare worker with PCR-confirmed SARS-CoV-2 infection or an uninfected control (not recorded which). CDR3 amino acids: CASSRNSVVRFGTNTEAFF. CDR3 nucleotides: TGTGCCAGCAGCAGGAATAGTGTCGTGAGATTCGGGACGAACACTGAAGCTTTCTTT.